Here is one T cell receptor (beta chain) with its context. The entry originates in a study of blood T cell repertoires in COVID-19. Study at large: The analysed material was cDNA or gDNA that came from T cells, B-cell-depleted T cells, or PBMCs.

TCRdb keeps only in-frame clones here, not all; method: immunoSEQ multiplex PCR. The sample has under 200,000 clones, about 82% seen once. CDR1 and CDR2 (germline): WNHNN, SYGVQD (reference sequence). V shed 4 bases and J 1 base; nucleotides not matched to a gene: 5. This CDR3 region has 16 residues. This sequence originates from a man between 60 and 70 years old with COVID-19, enrolled during active disease. J is TRBJ2-2 and V is TRBV10-1; the match to TRBD2 covers 8 bases. The sequenced material came from peripheral blood. The CDR3 loop reads CASSARLALNTGELFF. CDR3 nucleotides: TGCGCCAGCAGTGCCAGACTAGCGCTGAACACCGGGGAGCTGTTTTTT.